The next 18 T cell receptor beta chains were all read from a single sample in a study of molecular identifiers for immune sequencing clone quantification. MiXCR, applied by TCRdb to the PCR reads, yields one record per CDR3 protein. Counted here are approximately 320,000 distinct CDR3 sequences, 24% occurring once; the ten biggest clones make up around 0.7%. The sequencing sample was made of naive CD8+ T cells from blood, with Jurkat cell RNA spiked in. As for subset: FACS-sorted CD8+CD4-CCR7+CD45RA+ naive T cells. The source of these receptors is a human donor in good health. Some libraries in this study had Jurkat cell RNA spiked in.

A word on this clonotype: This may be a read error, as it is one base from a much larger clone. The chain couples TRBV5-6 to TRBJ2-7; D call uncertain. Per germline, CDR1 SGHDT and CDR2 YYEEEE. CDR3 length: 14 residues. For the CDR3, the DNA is TGTGCCAGCAGCTTGGTCCGCGCGGCCTACGAGCAGTGCTTC. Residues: CASSLVRAAYEQCF.

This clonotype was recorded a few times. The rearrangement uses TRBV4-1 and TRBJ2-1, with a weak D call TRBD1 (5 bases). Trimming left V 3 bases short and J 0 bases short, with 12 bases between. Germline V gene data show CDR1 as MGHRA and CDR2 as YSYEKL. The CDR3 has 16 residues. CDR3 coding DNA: TGCGCCAGCAGCCAGCTACAGGAGAGCTCCTACAATGAGCAGTTCTTC. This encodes CASSQLQESSYNEQFF.

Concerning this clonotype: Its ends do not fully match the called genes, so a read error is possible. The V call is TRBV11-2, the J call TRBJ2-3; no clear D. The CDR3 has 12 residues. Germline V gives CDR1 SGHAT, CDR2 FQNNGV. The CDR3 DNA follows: TGTGCCTGCAGCTTAGTTGCAGATACGCAGTATTTT. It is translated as CACSLVADTQYF.

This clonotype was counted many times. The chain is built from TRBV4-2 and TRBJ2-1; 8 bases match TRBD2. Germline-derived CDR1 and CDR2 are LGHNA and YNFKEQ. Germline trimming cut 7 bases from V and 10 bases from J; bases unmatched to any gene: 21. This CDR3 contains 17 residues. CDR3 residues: CASKETGAGGSLGEQFF. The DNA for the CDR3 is TGTGCCAGCAAAGAAACGGGGGCGGGAGGCTCCTTGGGAGAGCAGTTCTTC.

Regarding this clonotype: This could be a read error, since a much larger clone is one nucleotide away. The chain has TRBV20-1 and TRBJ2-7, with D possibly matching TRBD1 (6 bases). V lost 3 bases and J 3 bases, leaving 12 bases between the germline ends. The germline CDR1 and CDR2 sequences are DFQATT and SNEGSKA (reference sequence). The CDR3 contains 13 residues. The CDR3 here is CSARWGRGYEQYF. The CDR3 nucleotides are TGCAGTGCTAGGTGGGGGCGAGGCTACGAGCAGTACTTC.

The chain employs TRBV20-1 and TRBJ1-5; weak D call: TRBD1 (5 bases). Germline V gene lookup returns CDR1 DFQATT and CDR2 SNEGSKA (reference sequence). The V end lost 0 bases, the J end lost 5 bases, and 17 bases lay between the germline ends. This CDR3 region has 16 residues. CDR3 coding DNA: TGCAGTGCTAGAGATCTGGCTGCAGGGAATGATCAGCCCCAGCATTTT. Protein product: CSARDLAAGNDQPQHF.

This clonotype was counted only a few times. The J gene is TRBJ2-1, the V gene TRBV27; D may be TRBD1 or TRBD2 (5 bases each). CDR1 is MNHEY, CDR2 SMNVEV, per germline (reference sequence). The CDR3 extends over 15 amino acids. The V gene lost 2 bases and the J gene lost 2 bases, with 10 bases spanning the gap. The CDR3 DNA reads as TGTGCCAGCAGTTTACGGGGCGACCCCTACAATGAGCAGTTCTTC. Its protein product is CASSLRGDPYNEQFF.

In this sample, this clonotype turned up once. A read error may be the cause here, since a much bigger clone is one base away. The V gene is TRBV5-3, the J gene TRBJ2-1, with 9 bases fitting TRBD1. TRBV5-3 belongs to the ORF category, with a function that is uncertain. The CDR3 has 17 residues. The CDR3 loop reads CASSLAGTGSSYNEQFF. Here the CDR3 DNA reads TGTGCCAGCAGCTTGGCGGGGACAGGGAGCTCCTACAATGAGCAGTTCTTC.

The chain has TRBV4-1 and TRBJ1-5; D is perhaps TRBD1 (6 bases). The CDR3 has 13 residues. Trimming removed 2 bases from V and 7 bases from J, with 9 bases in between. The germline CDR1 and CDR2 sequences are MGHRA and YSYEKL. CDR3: CASSQLQGQPQHF. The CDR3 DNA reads TGCGCCAGCAGCCAATTACAGGGCCAGCCCCAGCATTTT.

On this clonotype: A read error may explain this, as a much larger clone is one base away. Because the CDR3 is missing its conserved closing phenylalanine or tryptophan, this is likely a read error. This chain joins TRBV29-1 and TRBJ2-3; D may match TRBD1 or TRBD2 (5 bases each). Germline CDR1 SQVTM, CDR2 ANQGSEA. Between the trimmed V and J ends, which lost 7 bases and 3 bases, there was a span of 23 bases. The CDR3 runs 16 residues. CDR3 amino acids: CSASGGIPQSTDTQYL. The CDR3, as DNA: TGCAGCGCCAGTGGGGGAATCCCGCAGTCGACAGATACGCAGTATTTA.

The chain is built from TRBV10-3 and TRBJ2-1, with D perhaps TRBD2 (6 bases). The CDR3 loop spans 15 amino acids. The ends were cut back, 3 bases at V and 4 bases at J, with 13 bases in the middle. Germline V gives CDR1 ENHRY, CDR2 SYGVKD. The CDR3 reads CAISDPREYYNEQFF. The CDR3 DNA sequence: TGTGCCATCAGTGACCCCCGGGAGTATTACAATGAGCAGTTCTTC.

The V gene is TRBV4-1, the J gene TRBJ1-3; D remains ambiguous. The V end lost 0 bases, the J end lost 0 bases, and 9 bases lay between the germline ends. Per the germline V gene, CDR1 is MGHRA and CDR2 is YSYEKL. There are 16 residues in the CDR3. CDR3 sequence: CASSQDGGYSGNTIYF. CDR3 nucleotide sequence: TGCGCCAGCAGCCAAGATGGCGGATACTCTGGAAACACCATATATTTT.

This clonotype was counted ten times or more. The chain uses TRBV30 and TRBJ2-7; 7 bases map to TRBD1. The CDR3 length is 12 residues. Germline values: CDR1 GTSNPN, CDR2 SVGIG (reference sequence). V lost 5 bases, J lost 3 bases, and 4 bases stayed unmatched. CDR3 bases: TGTGCCTGGGCACCAGGGGGCTACGAGCAGTACTTC. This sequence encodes CAWAPGGYEQYF.

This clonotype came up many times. This CDR3 is CASSLWGLTPQETQYF. DNA for the CDR3: TGTGCCAGCAGCTTGTGGGGTCTCACACCCCAAGAGACCCAGTACTTC. The V and J genes are TRBV7-8 and TRBJ2-5; D remains ambiguous. Germline V gives CDR1 SGHVS, CDR2 FQNEAQ. V was clipped by 3 bases and J by 1 base, with 15 bases between them. The CDR3 has 16 residues.

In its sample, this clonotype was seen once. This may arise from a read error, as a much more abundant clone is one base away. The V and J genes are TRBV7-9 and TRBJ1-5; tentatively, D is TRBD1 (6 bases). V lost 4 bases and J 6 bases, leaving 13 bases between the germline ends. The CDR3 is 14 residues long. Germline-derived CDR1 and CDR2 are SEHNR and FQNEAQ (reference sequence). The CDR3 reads CASSYGGQSQPQHF. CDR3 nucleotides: TGTGCCAGCAGCTACGGCGGACAGAGTCAGCCCCAGCATTTT.

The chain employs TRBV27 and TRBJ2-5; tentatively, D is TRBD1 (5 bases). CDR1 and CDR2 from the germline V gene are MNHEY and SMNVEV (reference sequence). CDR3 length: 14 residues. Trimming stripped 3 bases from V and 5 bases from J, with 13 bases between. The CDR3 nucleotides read TGTGCCAGCAGTTTTTCCAGGGTCGCGGAGACCCAGTACTTC. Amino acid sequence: CASSFSRVAETQYF.

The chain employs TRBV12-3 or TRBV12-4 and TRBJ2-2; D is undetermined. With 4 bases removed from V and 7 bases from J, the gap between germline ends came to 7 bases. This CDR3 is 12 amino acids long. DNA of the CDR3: TGTGCCAGCAGTTCCCTCGGCGGGGAGCTGTTTTTT. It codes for CASSSLGGELFF.

Here the CDR3 reads CASSLSVRGPFGYTF. CDR3 DNA: TGTGCCAGCAGTTTATCGGTCAGGGGGCCTTTTGGCTACACCTTC. The rearrangement uses TRBV27 and TRBJ1-2; 8 bases are shared with TRBD1. The V segment lost 0 bases and the J segment 7 bases; nucleotides outside the gene matches: 7. There are 15 residues in the CDR3. Germline V gives CDR1 MNHEY, CDR2 SMNVEV (reference sequence).